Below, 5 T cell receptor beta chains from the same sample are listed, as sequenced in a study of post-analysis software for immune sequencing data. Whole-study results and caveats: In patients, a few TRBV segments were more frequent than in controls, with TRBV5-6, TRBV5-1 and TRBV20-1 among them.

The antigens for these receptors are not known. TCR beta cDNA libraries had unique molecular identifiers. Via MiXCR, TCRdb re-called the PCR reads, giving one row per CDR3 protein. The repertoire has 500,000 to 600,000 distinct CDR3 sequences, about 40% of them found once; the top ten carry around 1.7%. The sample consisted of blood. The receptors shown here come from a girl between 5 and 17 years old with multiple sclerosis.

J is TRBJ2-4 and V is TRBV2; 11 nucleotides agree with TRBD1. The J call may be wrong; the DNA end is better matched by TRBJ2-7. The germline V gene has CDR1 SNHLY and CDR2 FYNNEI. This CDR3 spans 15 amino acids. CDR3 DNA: TGTGCCAGCAGGGAGGACAGGGGGCGGTATGACGAGCAGTACTTC. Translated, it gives CASREDRGRYDEQYF.

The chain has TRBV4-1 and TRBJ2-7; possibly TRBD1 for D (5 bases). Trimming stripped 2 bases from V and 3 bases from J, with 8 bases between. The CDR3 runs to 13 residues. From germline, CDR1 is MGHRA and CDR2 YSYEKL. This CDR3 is CASSQNRLYEQYF. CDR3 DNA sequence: TGCGCCAGCAGCCAAAACAGGCTCTACGAGCAGTACTTC.

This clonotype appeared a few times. CDR3 DNA sequence: TGTGCCAGCAGTTCCTCCGAGCTAGCGGGGGGGGAGACCCAGTACTTC. It is translated as CASSSSELAGGETQYF. The rearrangement uses TRBV12-3 or TRBV12-4 and TRBJ2-5; 12 bases match TRBD2. V shed 4 bases and J 5 bases; nucleotides not matched to a gene: 8. The CDR3 loop spans 16 amino acids.

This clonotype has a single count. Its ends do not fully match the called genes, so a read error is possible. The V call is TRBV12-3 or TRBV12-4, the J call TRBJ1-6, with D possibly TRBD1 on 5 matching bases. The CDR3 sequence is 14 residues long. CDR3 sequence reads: CTSSSQSTAGSLHF. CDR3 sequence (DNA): TGTACCAGCAGTTCACAATCGACAGCTGGATCCCTCCACTTT.

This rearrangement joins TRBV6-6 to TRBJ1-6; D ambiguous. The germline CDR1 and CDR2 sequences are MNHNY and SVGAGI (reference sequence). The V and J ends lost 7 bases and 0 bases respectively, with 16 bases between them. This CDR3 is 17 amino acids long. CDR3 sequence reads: CASTLKAGASYNSPLHF. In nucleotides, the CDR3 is TGTGCCAGCACCTTGAAGGCGGGAGCCTCCTATAATTCACCCCTCCACTTT.